Listed below are T cell receptor beta chains from one sample, sequenced in a study of blood T cell repertoires in COVID-19. Using immunoSEQ multiplex PCR, the repertoire was profiled, and TCRdb retains in-frame clones only, with some absent. Of some 96,000 clones listed, around four fifths were seen once; the top ten hold around 10%. Material for sequencing was peripheral blood. Receptor source: a woman in her seventies with acute or convalescent COVID-19. The CDR3 runs from the conserved cysteine through the conserved F or W. D genes are given only for firm matches.

J gene,D gene,V gene,CDR3 protein,CDR3 DNA
TRBJ1-2,NA,TRBV28,CASSLSSLANYGYTF,TGTGCCAGCAGTTTATCCAGCCTAGCTAACTATGGCTACACCTTC
TRBJ2-1,TRBD1,TRBV3-1/TRBV3-2,CASSHYSGTVPYNEQFF,TGTGCCAGCAGCCACTATTCCGGGACAGTTCCCTACAATGAGCAGTTCTTC
TRBJ1-1,NA,TRBV11-3,CASSFQGPTFF,TGTGCCAGCAGCTTCCAGGGGCCGACTTTCTTT
TRBJ2-7,NA,TRBV10-1,CASSESAGGLYEQYF,TGCGCCAGCAGTGAGTCAGCCGGGGGACTCTACGAGCAGTACTTC
TRBJ2-3,TRBD2,TRBV19,CATTSGGATDTQYF,TGTGCCACCACTAGCGGGGGGGCAACAGATACGCAGTATTTT
TRBJ2-5,NA,TRBV25-1,CASSPAVQETQYF,TGTGCCAGCAGTCCGGCGGTCCAAGAGACCCAGTACTTC
TRBJ1-6,NA,TRBV11-2,CASSLGGGSGTSPLHF,TGTGCCAGCAGCTTAGGGGGAGGGAGCGGGACATCACCCCTCCACTTT
TRBJ1-3,NA,TRBV6-4,CASTNDGPTRDGFSGNTIYF,TGTGCCAGCACTAATGACGGGCCTACGCGGGACGGTTTCTCTGGAAACACCATATATTTT
TRBJ1-5,NA,TRBV5-1,CASSPGAGGSNQPQHF,TGCGCCAGCAGCCCGGGGGCGGGAGGTAGCAATCAGCCCCAGCATTTT
TRBJ2-2,NA,TRBV5-5,CASSLDGVDNTGELFF,TGTGCCAGCAGCTTGGACGGGGTAGATAACACCGGGGAGCTGTTTTTT